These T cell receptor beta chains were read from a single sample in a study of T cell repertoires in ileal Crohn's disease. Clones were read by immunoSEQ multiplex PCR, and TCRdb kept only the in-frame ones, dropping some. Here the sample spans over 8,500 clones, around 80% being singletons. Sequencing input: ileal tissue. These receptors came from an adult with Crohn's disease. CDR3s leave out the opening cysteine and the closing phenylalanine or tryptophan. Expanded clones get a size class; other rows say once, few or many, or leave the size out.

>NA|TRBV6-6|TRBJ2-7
ASSRTRGSSSYEQY
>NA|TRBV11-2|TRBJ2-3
ASSLGAGRVDTQY
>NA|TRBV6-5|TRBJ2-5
ASSLQGYQETQY
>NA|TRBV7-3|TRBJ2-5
ASSFQGGGGETQY
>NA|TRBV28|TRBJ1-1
ASSSPPGHLNTEAF
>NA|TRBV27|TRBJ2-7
ASRWTGDYEQY
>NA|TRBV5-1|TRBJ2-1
ASSLEGRDFNEQF
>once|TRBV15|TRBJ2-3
ATSRGDTSGSHSTTDTQY
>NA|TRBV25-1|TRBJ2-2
ASSQGLGTGELF
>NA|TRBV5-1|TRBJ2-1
ASSLSLAGDNEQF
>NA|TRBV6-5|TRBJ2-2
ASSRRGNTGELF
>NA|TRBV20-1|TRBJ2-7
SARWQYEQY
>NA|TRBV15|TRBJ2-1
ATSSRMRGGSVYNEQF
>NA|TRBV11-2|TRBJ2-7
ASTLQGGSSYEQY
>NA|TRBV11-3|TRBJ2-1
ASSHHRTAEQF
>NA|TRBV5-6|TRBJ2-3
ASSHSASTDTQY
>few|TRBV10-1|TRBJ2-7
ASSDGYEQY
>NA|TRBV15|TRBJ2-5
ATSTRGGLETQY
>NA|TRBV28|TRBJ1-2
ASSMTSPGQGNYGYT
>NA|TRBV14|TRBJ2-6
ASSQEGAVSGANVLT
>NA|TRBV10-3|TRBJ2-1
AISGLGARSDEQF
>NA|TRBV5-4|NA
ASSLSGTAQSYEQY
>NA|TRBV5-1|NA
ASSSQGSYEQY
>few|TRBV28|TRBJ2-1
AGLVYNEQF
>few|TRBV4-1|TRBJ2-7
ASSQAPSGSYEQY
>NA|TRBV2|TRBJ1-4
ASCRTLNEKLF
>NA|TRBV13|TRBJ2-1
ASSRHRIWEQF
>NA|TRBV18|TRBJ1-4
ASSPVTSGYEKLF
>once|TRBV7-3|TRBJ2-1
ASSPGTSGYASSYNEQF
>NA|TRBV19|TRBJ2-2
ASTPQGGMNTGELF
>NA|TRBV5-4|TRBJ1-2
ASSVGGRNYGYT
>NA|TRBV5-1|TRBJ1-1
ASSFGQSGGTEAF
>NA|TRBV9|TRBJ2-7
ASSPWGVGPYEQY
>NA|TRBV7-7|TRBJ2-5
ASSAGGGETQY
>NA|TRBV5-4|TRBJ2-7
ASSSRTSGKDEQY
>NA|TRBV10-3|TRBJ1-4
AISEQGDEKLF
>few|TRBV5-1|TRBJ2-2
ASTLSSGRNTGELF
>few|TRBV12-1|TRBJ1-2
ASSFGQGGYT
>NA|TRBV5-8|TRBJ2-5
ASSPPAGETQY
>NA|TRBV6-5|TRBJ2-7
ASSSLAGSYEQY
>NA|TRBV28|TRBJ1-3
ASSFGGRGNTIY
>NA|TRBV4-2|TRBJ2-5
ASSGGRETRETQY
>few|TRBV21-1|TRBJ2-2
ASSNLALAGPNTGELF
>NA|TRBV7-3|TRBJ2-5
ASSLSVGARETQY
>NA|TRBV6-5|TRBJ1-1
ASSLDRGVGAEAF
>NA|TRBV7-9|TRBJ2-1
ASSTGDRGPSNEQF
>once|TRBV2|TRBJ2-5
ASKSSGNSKTQY
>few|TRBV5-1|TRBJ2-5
ASSPGQQETQY
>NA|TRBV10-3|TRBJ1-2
AIRGRDSQQGYT
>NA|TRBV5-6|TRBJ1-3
ASSSIPGGNSGNTIY
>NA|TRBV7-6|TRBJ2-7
ASSLEGQGSYEQY
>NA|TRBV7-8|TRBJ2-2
ASVGRENTGELF
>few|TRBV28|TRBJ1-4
ASSSSAGERGEKLF
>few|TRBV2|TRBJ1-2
ASTYRLSGYT